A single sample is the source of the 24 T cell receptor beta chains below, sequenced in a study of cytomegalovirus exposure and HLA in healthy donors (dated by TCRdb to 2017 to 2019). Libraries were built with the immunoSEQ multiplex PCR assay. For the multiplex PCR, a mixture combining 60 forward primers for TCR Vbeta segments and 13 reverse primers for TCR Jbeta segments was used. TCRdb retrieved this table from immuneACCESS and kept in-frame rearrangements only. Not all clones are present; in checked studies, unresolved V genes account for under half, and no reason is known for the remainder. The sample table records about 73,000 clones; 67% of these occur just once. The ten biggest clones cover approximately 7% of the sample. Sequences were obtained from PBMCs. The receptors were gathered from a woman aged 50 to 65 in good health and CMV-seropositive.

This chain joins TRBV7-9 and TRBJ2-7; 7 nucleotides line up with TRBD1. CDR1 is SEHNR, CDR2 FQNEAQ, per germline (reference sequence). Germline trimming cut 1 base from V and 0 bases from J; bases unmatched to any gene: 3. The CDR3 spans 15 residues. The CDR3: CASSLVTGDSYEQYV. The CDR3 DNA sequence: TGTGCCAGCAGCTTAGTAACAGGGGACTCCTACGAGCAGTACGTC.

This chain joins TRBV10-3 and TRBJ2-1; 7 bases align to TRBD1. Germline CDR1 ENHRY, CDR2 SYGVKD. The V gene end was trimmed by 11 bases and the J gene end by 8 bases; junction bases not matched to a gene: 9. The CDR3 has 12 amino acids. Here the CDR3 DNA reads TGTGCCCTCGGACAGGTCTCAGATGAGCAGTTCTTC. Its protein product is CALGQVSDEQFF.

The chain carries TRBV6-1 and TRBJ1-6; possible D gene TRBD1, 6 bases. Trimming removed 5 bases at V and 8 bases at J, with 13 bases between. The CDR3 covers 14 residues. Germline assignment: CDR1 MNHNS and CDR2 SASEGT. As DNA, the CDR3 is TGTGCCAGCAGTCCTCGGGGGGCGGATTCACCCCTCCACTTT. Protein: CASSPRGADSPLHF.

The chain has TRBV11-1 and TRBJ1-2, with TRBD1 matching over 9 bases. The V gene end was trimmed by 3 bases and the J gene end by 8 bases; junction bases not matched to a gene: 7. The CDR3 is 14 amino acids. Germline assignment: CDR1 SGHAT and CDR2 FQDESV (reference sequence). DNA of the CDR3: TGTGCCAGCAGCTTGACCCGGACAGGGGACGGCTACACCTTC. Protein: CASSLTRTGDGYTF.

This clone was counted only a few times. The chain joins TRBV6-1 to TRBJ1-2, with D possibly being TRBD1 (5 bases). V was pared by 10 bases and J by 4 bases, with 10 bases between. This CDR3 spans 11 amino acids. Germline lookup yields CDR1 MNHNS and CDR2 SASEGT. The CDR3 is CATLTAYGYTF. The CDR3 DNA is TGTGCCACTTTGACAGCCTATGGCTACACCTTC.

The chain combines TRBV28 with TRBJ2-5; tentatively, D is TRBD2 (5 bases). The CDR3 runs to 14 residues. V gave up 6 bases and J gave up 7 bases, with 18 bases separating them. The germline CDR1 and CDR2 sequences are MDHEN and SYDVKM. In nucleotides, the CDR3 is TGTGCCAGCAGCGACCCCGGAGGCTTTGTGACCCAGTACTTC. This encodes CASSDPGGFVTQYF.

CDR3 nucleotide sequence: TGTGCCAGCAGCTTAACTGCGGGGGGGTCCAATGAGCAGTTCTTC. It encodes CASSLTAGGSNEQFF. This chain uses TRBV7-3 with TRBJ2-1; 9 bases are shared with TRBD2. Germline V gene lookup returns CDR1 SGHTA and CDR2 FQGTGA. The length of the CDR3 is 15 residues. The junction had 3 bases not matched to a gene; V was cut back by 0 bases and J by 6 bases.

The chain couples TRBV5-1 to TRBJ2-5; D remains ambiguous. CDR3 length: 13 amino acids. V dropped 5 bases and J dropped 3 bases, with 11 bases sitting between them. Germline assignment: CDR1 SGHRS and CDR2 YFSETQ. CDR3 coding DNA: TGCGCCAGCAGGGCGGCCACCGAAGAGACCCAGTACTTC. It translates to CASRAATEETQYF.

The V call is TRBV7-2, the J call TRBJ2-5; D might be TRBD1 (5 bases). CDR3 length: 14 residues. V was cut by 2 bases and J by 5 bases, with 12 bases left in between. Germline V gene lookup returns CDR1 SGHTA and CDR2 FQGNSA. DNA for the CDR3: TGTGCCAGCAGCTTATCTCACAGGCGGGAGACCCAGTACTTC. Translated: CASSLSHRRETQYF.

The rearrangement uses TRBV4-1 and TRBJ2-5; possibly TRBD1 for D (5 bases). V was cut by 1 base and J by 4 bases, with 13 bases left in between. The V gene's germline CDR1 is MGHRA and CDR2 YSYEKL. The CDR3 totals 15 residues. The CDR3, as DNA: TGCGCCAGCAGCCAAGTGTGGGGTCAGGGAGAGACCCAGTACTTC. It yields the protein CASSQVWGQGETQYF.

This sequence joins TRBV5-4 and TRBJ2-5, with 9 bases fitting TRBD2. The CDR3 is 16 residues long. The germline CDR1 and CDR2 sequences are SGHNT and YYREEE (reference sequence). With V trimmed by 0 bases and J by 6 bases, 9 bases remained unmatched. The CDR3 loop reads CASSLVASGESQTQYF. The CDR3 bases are TGTGCCAGCAGCTTGGTGGCTAGCGGGGAATCGCAGACCCAGTACTTC.

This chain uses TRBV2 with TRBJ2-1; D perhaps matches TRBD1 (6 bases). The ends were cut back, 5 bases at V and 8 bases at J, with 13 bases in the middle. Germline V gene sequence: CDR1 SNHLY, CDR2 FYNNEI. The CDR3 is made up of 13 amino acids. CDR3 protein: CASSRNRVDEQFF. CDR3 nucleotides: TGTGCCAGCAGTCGCAACAGGGTCGATGAGCAGTTCTTC.

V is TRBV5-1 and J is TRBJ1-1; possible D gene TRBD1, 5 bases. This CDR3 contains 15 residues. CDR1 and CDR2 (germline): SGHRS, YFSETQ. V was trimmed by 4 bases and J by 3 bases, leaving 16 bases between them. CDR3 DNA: TGCGCCAGCAGCCCCCGGGCGGGGGGGGACACTGAAGCTTTCTTT. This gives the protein CASSPRAGGDTEAFF.

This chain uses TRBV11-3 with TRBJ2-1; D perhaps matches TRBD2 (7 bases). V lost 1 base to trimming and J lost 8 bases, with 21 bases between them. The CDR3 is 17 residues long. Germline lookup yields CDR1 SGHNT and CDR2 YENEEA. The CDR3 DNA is TGTGCCAGCAGCTTAGGGGGAGGCGGGGGCGTCGGCGATGAGCAGTTCTTC. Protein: CASSLGGGGGVGDEQFF.

In nucleotides, the CDR3 is TGTGCCAGCAGCCTGTGGTCGGGGGGGGGAAACATTCAGTACTTC. It encodes CASSLWSGGGNIQYF. The chain carries TRBV11-2 and TRBJ2-4; 8 bases align to TRBD2. J gave up 6 bases and V 5 bases, and 9 bases lay outside the gene matches. The germline V gene has CDR1 SGHAT and CDR2 FQNNGV. The CDR3 extends over 15 amino acids.

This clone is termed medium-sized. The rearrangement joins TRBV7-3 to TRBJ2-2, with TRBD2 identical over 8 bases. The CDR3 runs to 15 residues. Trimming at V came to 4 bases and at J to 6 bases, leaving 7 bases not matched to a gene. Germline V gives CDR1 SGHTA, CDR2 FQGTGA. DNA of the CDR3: TGTGCCAGCAGCTCCCGGGGGGGTAGTTCCGGGGAGCTGTTTTTT. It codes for CASSSRGGSSGELFF.

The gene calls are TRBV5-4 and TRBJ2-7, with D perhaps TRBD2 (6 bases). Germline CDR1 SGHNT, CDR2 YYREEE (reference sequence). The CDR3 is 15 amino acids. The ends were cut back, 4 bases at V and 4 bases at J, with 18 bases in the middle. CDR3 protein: CASSPGDSLGYEQYF. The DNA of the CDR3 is TGTGCCAGCAGCCCGGGGGACTCCCTCGGTTACGAGCAGTACTTC.

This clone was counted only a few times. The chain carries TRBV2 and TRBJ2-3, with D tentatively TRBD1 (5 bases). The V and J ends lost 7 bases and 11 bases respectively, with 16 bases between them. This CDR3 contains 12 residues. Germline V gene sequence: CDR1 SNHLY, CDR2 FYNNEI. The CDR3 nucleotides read TGTGCCAGCAATTCAGGGTTTCGTGGGCAGTATTTT. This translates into CASNSGFRGQYF.

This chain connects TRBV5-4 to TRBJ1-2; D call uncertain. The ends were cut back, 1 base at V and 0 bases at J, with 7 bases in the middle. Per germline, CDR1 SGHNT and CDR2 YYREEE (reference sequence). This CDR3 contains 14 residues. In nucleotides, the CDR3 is TGTGCCAGCAGCTTGAACTTAGCTAACTATGGCTACACCTTC. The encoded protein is CASSLNLANYGYTF.

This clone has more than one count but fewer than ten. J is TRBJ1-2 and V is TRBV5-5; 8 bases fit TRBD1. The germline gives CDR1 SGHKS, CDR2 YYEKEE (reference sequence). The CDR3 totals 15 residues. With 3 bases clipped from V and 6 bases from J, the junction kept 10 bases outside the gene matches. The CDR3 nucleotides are TGTGCCAGCAGCTCGGCCCCGGACAGGGATAATGGCTACACCTTC. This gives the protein CASSSAPDRDNGYTF. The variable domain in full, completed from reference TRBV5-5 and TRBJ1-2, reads DAGVTQSPTHLIKTRGQQVTLRCSPISGHKSVSWYQQVLGQGPQFIFQYYEKEERGRGNFPDRFSARQFPNYSSELNVNALLLGDSALYLCASSSAPDRDNGYTFGSGTRLTVV.

The CDR3: CASSWTGAGNTIYF. As DNA, the CDR3 is TGTGCCAGCAGCTGGACAGGGGCCGGAAACACCATATATTTT. The chain employs TRBV11-2 and TRBJ1-3, with 9 bases lining up with TRBD1. Germline V gives CDR1 SGHAT, CDR2 FQNNGV. This CDR3 has 14 residues. Trimming at V came to 4 bases and at J to 4 bases, leaving 2 bases not matched to a gene.

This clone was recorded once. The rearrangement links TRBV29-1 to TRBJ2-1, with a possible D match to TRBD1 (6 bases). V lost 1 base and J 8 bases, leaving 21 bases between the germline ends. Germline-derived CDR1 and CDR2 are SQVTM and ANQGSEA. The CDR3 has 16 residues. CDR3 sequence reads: CSVEGQPGHPGDEQFF. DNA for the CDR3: TGCAGCGTTGAAGGCCAACCGGGACACCCTGGAGATGAGCAGTTCTTC.

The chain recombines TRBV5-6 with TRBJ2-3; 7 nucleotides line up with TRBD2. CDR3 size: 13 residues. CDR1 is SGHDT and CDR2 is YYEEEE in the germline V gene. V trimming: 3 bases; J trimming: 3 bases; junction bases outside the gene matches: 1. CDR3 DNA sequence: TGTGCCAGCAGCTCGGGGGGAACAGATACGCAGTATTTT. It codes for CASSSGGTDTQYF.

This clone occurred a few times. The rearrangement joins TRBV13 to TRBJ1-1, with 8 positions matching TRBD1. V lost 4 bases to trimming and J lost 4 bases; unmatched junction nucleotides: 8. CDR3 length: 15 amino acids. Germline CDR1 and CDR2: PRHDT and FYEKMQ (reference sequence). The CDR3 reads CASSSHGQGGTEAFF. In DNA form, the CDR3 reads TGTGCCAGCAGCTCTCACGGACAGGGCGGCACTGAAGCTTTCTTT.